This T cell receptor (beta chain) is from a study of cytomegalovirus exposure and HLA in healthy donors. CDR3 size: 14 residues. The ends were cut back, 3 bases at V and 8 bases at J, with 16 bases in the middle. Germline CDR1 MNHEY, CDR2 SVGAGI. Study-level findings and limits: In a later analysis, CMV-associated beta chains were mostly HLA-associated, it appeared. CMV serostatus was the only immune exposure information that was available. A few of the chains that were CMV-associated were confirmed in vitro to be specific for CMV antigens.

On this clone: Its specificity is unknown.

Vbeta (60) and Jbeta (13) primers were used in the PCR. TCRdb keeps only in-frame clones here, not all; method: immunoSEQ multiplex PCR. The sample lists about 120,000 clones, over 6.5% occurring once. These donors, healthy bone marrow donors, were studied. The TCR was taken from a woman aged 40 to 50 in good health and CMV-seropositive. Source material: PBMCs. The chain joins TRBV6-5 to TRBJ1-2, with D unresolved. The CDR3 here is CASSYNELNLGYTF. DNA of the CDR3: TGTGCCAGCAGTTATAACGAACTAAACCTGGGCTACACCTTC.